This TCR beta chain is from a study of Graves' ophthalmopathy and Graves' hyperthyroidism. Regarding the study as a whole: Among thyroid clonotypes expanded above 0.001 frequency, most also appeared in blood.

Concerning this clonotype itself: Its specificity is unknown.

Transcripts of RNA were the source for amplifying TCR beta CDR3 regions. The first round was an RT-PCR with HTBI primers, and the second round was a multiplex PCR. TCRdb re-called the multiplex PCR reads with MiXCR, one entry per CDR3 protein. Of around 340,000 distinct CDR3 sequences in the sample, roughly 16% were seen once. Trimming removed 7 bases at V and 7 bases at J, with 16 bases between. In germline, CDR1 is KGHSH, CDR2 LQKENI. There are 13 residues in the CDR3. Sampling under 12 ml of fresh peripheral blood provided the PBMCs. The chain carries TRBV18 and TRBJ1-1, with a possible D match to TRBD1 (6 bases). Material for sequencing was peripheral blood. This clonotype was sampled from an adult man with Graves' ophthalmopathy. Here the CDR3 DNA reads TGTGCCAGCTACCTGGACAGAGCTGTTGAAGCTTTCTTT. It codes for CASYLDRAVEAFF.